One and the same sample provided the 16 T cell receptor beta chains below, sequenced in a study of T-cell memory formation after mild COVID-19. TCRdb reanalysed the 5' RACE reads using MiXCR and keeps one entry per CDR3 protein. The sample comprises 300,000 to 350,000 distinct CDR3 sequences, just under 20% of which are singletons, and 21% rests with the top ten. Input material: PBMCs or a T cell subset sorted from them (not recorded which). The receptor source for this set is a young man who had mild COVID-19 (a few samples of this study predate the infection). Cell type and time point are not known.

V and J are TRBV5-1 and TRBJ1-2; D unclear. V dropped 0 bases and J dropped 8 bases, with 17 bases sitting between them. CDR1 is SGHRS, CDR2 YFSETQ, per germline. The CDR3 sequence is 15 residues long. The CDR3 reads CASSLEVGEVKGYTF. Written as DNA, the CDR3 is TGCGCCAGCAGCTTGGAGGTCGGGGAAGTGAAGGGCTACACCTTC.

There are a few counts of this clonotype. J is TRBJ2-1 and V is TRBV6-5, with a weak D call TRBD1 (5 bases). Deletions cut 5 bases from V and 11 bases from J, with 13 bases between. This CDR3 comprises 12 residues. Germline lookup yields CDR1 MNHEY and CDR2 SVGAGI. CDR3: CASSRLGHQQFF. The CDR3 bases are TGTGCCAGCAGTAGACTGGGGCATCAGCAGTTCTTC.

This clonotype was observed a handful of times. The V call is TRBV2, the J call TRBJ1-1, with D uncertain. Germline lookup yields CDR1 SNHLY and CDR2 FYNNEI. Between the trimmed V and J ends, which lost 2 bases and 10 bases, there was a span of 8 bases. This CDR3 is built from 11 residues. Written as DNA, the CDR3 is TGTGCCAGCAGTGAATCTCTAGGAGCTTTCTTT. This gives the protein CASSESLGAFF.

The rearrangement joins TRBV2 to TRBJ1-2; 8 bases match TRBD1. Germline CDR1 SNHLY, CDR2 FYNNEI. Trimming at V came to 3 bases and at J to 2 bases, leaving 2 bases not matched to a gene. This CDR3 comprises 14 residues. CDR3 in amino acids: CASSDDRGNYGYTF. The DNA for the CDR3 is TGTGCCAGCAGTGATGACAGGGGCAACTATGGCTACACCTTC.

This sequence joins TRBV24-1 and TRBJ1-2, with TRBD1 matching over 7 bases. The CDR3 is 15 amino acids. V was pared by 4 bases and J by 2 bases, with 6 bases of the junction left unmatched. In germline, CDR1 is KGHDR, CDR2 SFDVKD. The CDR3 spells CATSDPGTANYGYTF. CDR3 DNA: TGTGCCACCAGTGACCCCGGGACAGCCAACTATGGCTACACCTTC.

The J gene is TRBJ2-3, the V gene TRBV6-4; D is uncertain. CDR1 is MRHNA, CDR2 SNTAGT, per germline. Trimming removed 4 bases at V and 4 bases at J, with 9 bases between. This CDR3 contains 13 residues. This chain's CDR3 is CASSGSYPDTQYF. Written as DNA, the CDR3 is TGTGCCAGCAGTGGCTCGTACCCAGATACGCAGTATTTT.

V and J are TRBV3-1 and TRBJ2-5, with 10 bases aligning to TRBD1. CDR1 and CDR2 from the germline V gene are LGHDT and YNNKEL (reference sequence). V lost 1 base, J lost 5 bases, and 7 bases stayed unmatched. This CDR3 is built from 16 residues. CDR3 residues: CASSQGSTGGWETQYF. The CDR3 DNA follows: TGTGCCAGCAGCCAAGGATCGACAGGGGGCTGGGAGACCCAGTACTTC.

The CDR3, as DNA: TGTGCCAGCAGCTTATCGGAGCCGGAGACCCAGTACTTC. It specifies CASSLSEPETQYF. The V call is TRBV11-3, the J call TRBJ2-5; D not resolved. V lost 2 bases and J 5 bases, leaving 9 bases between the germline ends. Germline V gives CDR1 SGHNT, CDR2 YENEEA. CDR3 length: 13 residues.

V and J are TRBV5-4 and TRBJ1-6; a possible D gene is TRBD1 (6 bases). V was cut by 9 bases and J by 9 bases, with 16 bases left in between. Per germline, CDR1 SGHNT and CDR2 YYREEE (reference sequence). This CDR3 is 13 amino acids long. The DNA of the CDR3 is TGTGCCATCCACAGGGAGGTGGGTTCACCCCTCCACTTT. It codes for CAIHREVGSPLHF. Complete variable domain (other parts from reference TRBV5-4 and TRBJ1-6): ETGVTQSPTHLIKTRGQQVTLRCSSQSGHNTVSWYQQALGQGPQFIFQYYREEENGRGNFPPRFSGLQFPNYSSELNVNALELDDSALYLCAIHREVGSPLHFGNGTRLTVT.

The chain couples TRBV5-1 to TRBJ2-6; 7 bases line up with TRBD1. Trimming took 0 bases from V and 4 from J; bases not matched to a gene: 4. The germline gives CDR1 SGHRS, CDR2 YFSETQ. This CDR3 contains 16 residues. The DNA of the CDR3 is TGCGCCAGCAGCTTGGCGACAGGGTACGGGGCCAACGTCCTGACTTTC. Its protein product is CASSLATGYGANVLTF.

The genes are TRBV7-9 and TRBJ2-4; TRBD2 is a possible D gene (6 bases). Trimming pared 1 base from V and 0 bases from J, leaving 7 bases between. The CDR3 totals 15 residues. Looked up from germline, CDR1 is SEHNR and CDR2 is FQNEAQ (reference sequence). The chain's CDR3 is CASSLEGGAKNIQYF. CDR3 DNA: TGTGCCAGCAGCTTAGAGGGAGGAGCCAAAAACATTCAGTACTTC. The full variable domain, its missing parts supplied by reference TRBV7-9 and TRBJ2-4, is DTGVSQNPRHKITKRGQNVTFRCDPISEHNRLYWYRQTLGQGPEFLTYFQNEAQLEKSRLLSDRFSAERPKGSFSTLEIQRTEQGDSAMYLCASSLEGGAKNIQYFGAGTRLSVL.

V gene TRBV7-2 combines with J gene TRBJ2-3, with D maybe TRBD2 (7 bases). V lost 11 bases to trimming and J lost 4 bases, with 25 bases between them. Germline loops: CDR1 SGHTA, CDR2 FQGNSA. The CDR3 loop spans 16 amino acids. The CDR3, as DNA: TGTGCCCTCTCCCTAGGGGGGGGCAGTGGGTCAGATACGCAGTATTTT. It yields the protein CALSLGGGSGSDTQYF.

This clonotype was counted only a few times. This rearrangement joins TRBV6-5 to TRBJ1-1; D gene uncertain. Trimming shortened V by 6 bases and J by 6 bases, and 14 bases separated the two germline ends. Germline V gene lookup returns CDR1 MNHEY and CDR2 SVGAGI. The CDR3 contains 13 residues. CDR3 sequence reads: CASSGPTRPEAFF. The CDR3 bases are TGTGCCAGCAGCGGACCGACAAGACCTGAAGCTTTCTTT.

The J gene is TRBJ1-1, the V gene TRBV7-6; 9 bases align to TRBD1. Looked up from germline, CDR1 is SGHVS and CDR2 is FNYEAQ. The length of the CDR3 is 14 residues. Trimming removed 3 bases from V and 6 bases from J; junction bases left unmatched: 5. Here the CDR3 reads CASSFGQGNPEAFF. CDR3 in DNA: TGTGCCAGCAGCTTTGGACAGGGGAATCCTGAAGCTTTCTTT.

The chain is built from TRBV20-1 and TRBJ1-1; a weak D match, TRBD1 (6 bases). The CDR3 has 13 residues. Germline values: CDR1 DFQATT, CDR2 SNEGSKA (reference sequence). V was shortened by 4 bases and J by 4 bases, with 13 bases between the two germline ends. This chain's CDR3 is CSAIAGDGTEAFF. CDR3 DNA sequence: TGCAGTGCTATCGCAGGGGATGGCACTGAAGCTTTCTTT.

The chain is built from TRBV10-3 and TRBJ2-1; possibly TRBD2 for D (6 bases). The CDR3 is made up of 14 amino acids. The ends were cut back, 7 bases at V and 6 bases at J, with 16 bases in the middle. CDR1 is ENHRY, CDR2 SYGVKD, per germline. Here the CDR3 reads CAIMEGRVSNEQFF. DNA of the CDR3: TGTGCCATCATGGAGGGCAGGGTAAGCAATGAGCAGTTCTTC.